Sequencing of this TCR beta chain was carried out in a study of blood T cell repertoires in COVID-19 (dated by TCRdb to about 2020). In terms of the full investigation: Samples from collaborators originated in the United States, Italy and Spain and spanned both the acute and convalescent phases of COVID-19. The material from the prospective study consisted of cDNA or gDNA derived from T cells, B-cell-depleted T cells, or PBMCs. The dataset comprised deeply sampled blood TCRbeta repertoires from subjects exposed to, actively infected with, or recovered from COVID-19. A freely available public database, intended as a resource for researchers studying the immune response to SARS-CoV-2, is where the repertoires were released. Samples came from the ongoing ImmuneRACE study (first 160 participants) plus 1,254 subjects from 6 global collaborators. Nearly every sample came with metadata listing a de-identified subject ID, COVID-19 status, age in years and sex. Where available, HLA class I and class II types were obtained from metadata supplied by the sample provider rather than from assay-based typing. General findings and caveats noted by the study authors: Clinical and demographic metadata were provided uncurated, with the amount varying by source and participant.

Of note for this clone: Its antigen is unknown. No much larger clonotype is one base removed from it; base qualities were not supplied.

Its CDR3 holds 14 amino acids, cysteine through phenylalanine. This entry keeps only the CDR3 DNA: 42 bases, framed from base 1. Germline trimming: 7 bases from V, 8 bases from J; junction bases outside gene matches: 12. CDR1 and CDR2 are read off the germline V gene (reference sequence) as MNHNY and SVGAGI. Enrolling through a virtual design, the prospective study's participants ranged in age from roughly 18 to 95 years and lived across roughly 24 United States geographic areas. To assign participants to cohorts, the prospective study relied on clinical history that participants themselves reported in a screening survey and a study questionnaire. Exposed participants were defined as having been in contact with someone with a PCR-confirmed or clinician-diagnosed COVID-19 case within 2 weeks of study entry. In the prospective study, whole blood, serum and a nasopharyngeal or oropharyngeal swab were collected from each participant by mobile phlebotomists. Prospective study participants could optionally give additional blood draws and questionnaires over an approximately two-month period. Before DNA extraction, prospective study blood samples were shipped either frozen or at room temperature.

TCRbeta CDR3 regions were amplified from genomic DNA using the immunoSEQ Assay, a bias-controlled multiplex PCR. Per the original workflow: Nucleated cell counts per sample were estimated from amplification of reference gene primers within the assay. To quantify the absolute abundance of each unique TCRbeta CDR3 rearrangement, sequence reads were collapsed and filtered. For each sample, productive Simpson clonality was calculated as the square root of Simpson's diversity index over productive rearrangements. In its TCRdb copy, this immuneACCESS table keeps in-frame sequences only and misses some clones. Where compared with another copy, unresolved V genes explain less than half of these, and the others have no known cause. D and trimming come from the DNA, and the V and J calls and clone size come from that table. The sample has around 250,000 clones on record, about 88% of them singletons. Under 8% of the sample is in the top ten clones.

The receptor comes from a woman in her forties or fifties who had been exposed to COVID-19. The V and J segments used are TRBV6-6 and TRBJ1-2; the central 8 bases match TRBD1. Sequences were obtained from PBMCs or T cells enriched from blood (not recorded which). The sequence in DNA is TGTGCCAGCACCTCACTGACAGGGGTGAGAGGCTACACCTTC. Its amino acids are CASTSLTGVRGYTF.